What follows is one T cell receptor beta chain and its context. The antigen remains undetermined. Oncomine TCR Beta short-read sequencing was applied to DNA from cultured CD4+ T cells. TCRdb re-called the PCR reads through MiXCR, storing one row per CDR3 protein. Found here are over 15,000 distinct CDR3 sequences, 52% of them singletons; the top ten hold around 15%. The sample belongs to a study of vaccination and CD4 T cells after COVID-19. Treatment: roughly 10-day PBMC culture with coronavirus spike peptide pools or control peptides (ViraFEST assay). Per the germline V gene, CDR1 is LNHDA and CDR2 is SQIVND (reference sequence). The CDR3 covers 15 residues. J was trimmed by 3 bases and V by 1 base; bases with no gene match: 4.

The sequenced sample was CD4+ T cells from blood, cultured in vitro. The chain employs TRBV19 and TRBJ2-7, with TRBD2 matching over 9 bases. This sequence originates from a human donor who had recovered from COVID-19. The CDR3 DNA reads TGTGCCAGTAGTATAGGGACTAGCGCAGGCTACGAGCAGTACTTC. Amino acids: CASSIGTSAGYEQYF.